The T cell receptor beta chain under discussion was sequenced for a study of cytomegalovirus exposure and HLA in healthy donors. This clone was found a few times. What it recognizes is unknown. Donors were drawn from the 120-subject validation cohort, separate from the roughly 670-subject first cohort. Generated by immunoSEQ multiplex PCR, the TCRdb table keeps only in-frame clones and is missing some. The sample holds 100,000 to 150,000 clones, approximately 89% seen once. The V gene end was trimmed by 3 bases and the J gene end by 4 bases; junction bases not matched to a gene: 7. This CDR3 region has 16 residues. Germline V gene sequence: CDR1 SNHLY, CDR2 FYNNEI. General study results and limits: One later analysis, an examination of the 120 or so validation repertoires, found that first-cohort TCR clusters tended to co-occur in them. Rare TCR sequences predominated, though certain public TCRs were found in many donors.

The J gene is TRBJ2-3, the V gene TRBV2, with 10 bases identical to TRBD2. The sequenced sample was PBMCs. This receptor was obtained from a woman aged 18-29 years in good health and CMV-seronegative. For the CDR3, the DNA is TGTGCCAGCAGTGACGCTAGCGGGAGCGTGGCAGATACGCAGTATTTT. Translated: CASSDASGSVADTQYF.